Each of the 11 T cell receptor beta chains below was sequenced from the same sample in a study of persistence of HIV-infected CD4 T cells (TCRdb year 2020). The sample's treatment or condition, from its label and the paper: suppressive antiretroviral therapy. A pool of overlapping HIV-1 Gag 15-mer peptides was used at 0.95 to 1 ug per peptide per mL for cell stimulation. Memory populations depleted of antigen-responding cells were obtained by sorting nonresponding CD40L-negative CD69-negative CD45RO-high memory CD4+ T cells. For these TCRs, the target antigens are not known. The immunoSEQ hsTCRB assay version 4 in survey mode was used to sequence TCRbeta repertoires from genomic DNA. This is the immuneACCESS table as TCRdb keeps it, with only in-frame sequences that have V and J called. A part of the clones is gone; compared with another copy, unresolved V genes explain less than half, and the rest is unexplained. This sample lists 30,000 to 40,000 clones; 80% to 90% were detected once. Of the sample, about 20% falls within the top ten clones.

Sequences were derived from CD4+ T cells sorted from PBMCs after roughly 18-hour stimulation, sampled from a patient who received antiretroviral therapy. Reading the label with the study, this specimen's cell subset or site is: CD40L-CD69- CD45RO-high memory CD4 T cells not responding to Gag peptides. The origin of the receptors is an adult woman with HIV who was CMV-seropositive.

CDR3 in DNA: TGTGCCAGCAGTCCCGGACGTGGCAATCAGCCCCAGCATTTT. Translating gives CASSPGRGNQPQHF. The chain combines TRBV28 with TRBJ1-5; D is undetermined. This CDR3 is 14 amino acids long. The V and J ends lost 5 bases and 2 bases respectively, with 10 bases between them. Germline-derived CDR1 and CDR2 are MDHEN and SYDVKM. Complete variable domain (other parts from reference TRBV28 and TRBJ1-5): DVKVTQSSRYLVKRTGEKVFLECVQDMDHENMFWYRQDPGLGLRLIYFSYDVKMKEKGDIPEGYSVSREKKERFSLILESASTNQTSMYLCASSPGRGNQPQHFGDGTRLSIL.

The chain carries TRBV4-2 and TRBJ2-7, with TRBD2 matching 13 bases. V dropped 0 bases and J dropped 4; count of bases not matched to a gene: 3. CDR3 length: 16 amino acids. Per germline, CDR1 LGHNA and CDR2 YNFKEQ. In DNA, the CDR3 is TGTGCCAGCAGCCAAGAACTAGCGGGGGGGCCTTACGAGCAGTACTTC. Translation: CASSQELAGGPYEQYF.

V and J are TRBV19 and TRBJ1-2, with a tentative D call TRBD1 (6 bases). CDR1 is LNHDA, CDR2 SQIVND, per germline (reference sequence). Trimming took 8 bases from V and 4 from J, leaving 14 bases between them. This CDR3 is built from 13 residues. The CDR3 spells CASSPGGSYGYTF. In nucleotides, the CDR3 is TGTGCCAGTTCACCGGGGGGCTCCTATGGCTACACCTTC.

The rearrangement joins TRBV6-5 to TRBJ1-5; maybe TRBD1 (5 bases). Germline loops: CDR1 MNHEY, CDR2 SVGAGI. The V end lost 6 bases, the J end lost 2 bases, and 11 bases lay between the germline ends. The CDR3 runs 14 residues. The chain's CDR3 is CASSKTGGNQPQHF. CDR3 in DNA: TGTGCCAGCAGCAAGACGGGGGGCAATCAGCCCCAGCATTTT.

This clone turned up a few times. The rearrangement uses TRBV5-5 and TRBJ1-5, with D unresolved. Trimming shortened V by 2 bases and J by 2 bases, and 8 bases separated the two germline ends. This CDR3 contains 14 residues. Germline CDR1 reads SGHKS; CDR2 reads YYEKEE (reference sequence). In nucleotides, the CDR3 is TGTGCCAGCAGCTTTATTTGGGGCAATCAGCCCCAGCATTTT. Translating it yields CASSFIWGNQPQHF.

The V gene is TRBV28, the J gene TRBJ1-6; no definite D call. The CDR3 length is 14 residues. In germline, CDR1 is MDHEN, CDR2 SYDVKM. V was pared by 3 bases and J by 9 bases, with 12 bases between. The DNA of the CDR3 is TGTGCCAGCAGTTTTAACGGCCAGGCTTCACCCCTCCACTTT. Its protein product is CASSFNGQASPLHF.

The genes are TRBV7-2 and TRBJ2-5; TRBD2 is a possible D gene (6 bases). Germline values: CDR1 SGHTA, CDR2 FQGNSA. The CDR3 extends over 16 amino acids. V gave up 6 bases and J gave up 2 bases, with 19 bases separating them. CDR3 in amino acids: CASRLVRGSGQETQYF. The CDR3 nucleotides read TGTGCCAGCAGGCTAGTCCGGGGCAGCGGGCAAGAGACCCAGTACTTC.

This clone was seen only once. V and J are TRBV6-2 or TRBV6-3 and TRBJ2-4, with 7 bases matching TRBD1. Germline values: CDR1 MNHEY, CDR2 SVGEGT. The CDR3 is 16 amino acids. V trimming: 4 bases; J trimming: 1 base; junction bases outside the gene matches: 7. As DNA, the CDR3 is TGTGCCAGCAGTTCACCTGACAGGGATGCCAAAAACATTCAGTACTTC. This sequence encodes CASSSPDRDAKNIQYF.

This rearrangement joins TRBV10-2 to TRBJ1-1, with D maybe TRBD1 (5 bases). This CDR3 spans 11 amino acids. V was trimmed by 3 bases and J by 9 bases, leaving 8 bases between them. Germline V gene data show CDR1 as WSHSY and CDR2 as SAAADI. The CDR3 is CASSDGGKAFF. The CDR3 bases are TGCGCCAGCAGTGACGGGGGGAAAGCTTTCTTT.

V is TRBV5-6 and J is TRBJ1-2; no clear D gene. The V and J ends lost 0 bases and 13 bases respectively, with 22 bases between them. CDR3 length: 15 residues. CDR1 and CDR2 from the germline V gene are SGHDT and YYEEEE. The CDR3 sequence is CASSLAPRTISGCTF. CDR3 sequence (DNA): TGTGCCAGCAGCTTGGCCCCCAGGACCATCTCGGGTTGCACCTTC.

This sequence joins TRBV6-6 and TRBJ1-1; possible D gene TRBD1, 5 bases. CDR1 and CDR2 from the germline V gene are MNHNY and SVGAGI (reference sequence). V was shortened by 2 bases and J by 2 bases, with 6 bases between the two germline ends. CDR3 length equals 13 residues. CDR3 sequence: CASSYRGNTEAFF. In DNA, the CDR3 is TGTGCCAGCAGTTACAGGGGTAACACTGAAGCTTTCTTT.